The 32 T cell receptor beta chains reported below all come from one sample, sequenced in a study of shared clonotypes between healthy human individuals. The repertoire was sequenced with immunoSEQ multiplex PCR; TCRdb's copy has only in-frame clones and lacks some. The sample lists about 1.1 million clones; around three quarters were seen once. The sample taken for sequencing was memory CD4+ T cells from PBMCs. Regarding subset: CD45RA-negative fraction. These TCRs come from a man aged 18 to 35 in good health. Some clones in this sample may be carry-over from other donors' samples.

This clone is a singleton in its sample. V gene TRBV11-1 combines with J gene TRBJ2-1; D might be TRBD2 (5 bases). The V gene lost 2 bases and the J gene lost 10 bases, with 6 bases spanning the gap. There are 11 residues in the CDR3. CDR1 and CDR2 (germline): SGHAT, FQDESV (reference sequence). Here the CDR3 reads CASSLTREQFF. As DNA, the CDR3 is TGTGCCAGCAGCTTAACTAGGGAGCAGTTCTTC.

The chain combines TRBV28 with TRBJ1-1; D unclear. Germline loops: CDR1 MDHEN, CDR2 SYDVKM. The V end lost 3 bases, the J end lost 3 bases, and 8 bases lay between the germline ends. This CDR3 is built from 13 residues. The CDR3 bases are TGTGCCAGCAGTTTGGAAACAGACACTGAAGCTTTCTTT. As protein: CASSLETDTEAFF.

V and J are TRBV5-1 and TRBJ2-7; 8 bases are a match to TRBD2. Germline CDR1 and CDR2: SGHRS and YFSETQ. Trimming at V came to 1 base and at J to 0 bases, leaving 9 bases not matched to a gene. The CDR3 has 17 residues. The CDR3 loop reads CASSLTGRGTSSYEQYF. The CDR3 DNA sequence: TGCGCCAGCAGCTTGACCGGGAGGGGGACGAGCTCCTACGAGCAGTACTTC.

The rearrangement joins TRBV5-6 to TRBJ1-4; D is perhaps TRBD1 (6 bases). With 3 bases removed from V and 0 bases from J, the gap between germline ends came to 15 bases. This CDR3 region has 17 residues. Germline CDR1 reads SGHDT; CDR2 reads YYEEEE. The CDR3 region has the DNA TGTGCCAGCAGCTACGGACCAACAGGGCCAACTAATGAAAAACTGTTTTTT. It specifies CASSYGPTGPTNEKLFF.

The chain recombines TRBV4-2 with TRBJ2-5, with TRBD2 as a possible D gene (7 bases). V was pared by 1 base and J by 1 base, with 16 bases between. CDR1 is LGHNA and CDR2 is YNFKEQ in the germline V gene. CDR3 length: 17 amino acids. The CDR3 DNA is TGTGCCAGCAGCCAAGGCGGGGGCGGGAGCCTCCAAGAGACCCAGTACTTC. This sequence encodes CASSQGGGGSLQETQYF.

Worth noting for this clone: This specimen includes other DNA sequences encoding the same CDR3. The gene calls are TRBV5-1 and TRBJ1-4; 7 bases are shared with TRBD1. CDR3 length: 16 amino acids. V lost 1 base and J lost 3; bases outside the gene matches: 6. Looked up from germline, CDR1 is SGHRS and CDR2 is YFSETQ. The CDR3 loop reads CASSLSGGTANEKLFF. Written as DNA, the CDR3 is TGCGCCAGCAGCTTGTCTGGTGGGACAGCTAATGAAAAACTGTTTTTT.

CDR3 in amino acids: CSAPDTLSPNYGYTF. The CDR3 DNA reads as TGCAGCGCCCCCGACACCCTTTCTCCTAACTATGGCTACACCTTC. The chain uses TRBV29-1 and TRBJ1-2, with no clear D. Trimming shortened V by 7 bases and J by 0 bases, and 18 bases separated the two germline ends. The CDR3 is 15 amino acids. Germline values: CDR1 SQVTM, CDR2 ANQGSEA. The full variable domain, its missing parts supplied by reference TRBV29-1 and TRBJ1-2, is SAVISQKPSRDICQRGTSLTIQCQVDSQVTMMFWYRQQPGQSLTLIATANQGSEATYESGFVIDKFPISRPNLTFSTLTVSNMSPEDSSIYLCSAPDTLSPNYGYTFGSGTRLTVV.

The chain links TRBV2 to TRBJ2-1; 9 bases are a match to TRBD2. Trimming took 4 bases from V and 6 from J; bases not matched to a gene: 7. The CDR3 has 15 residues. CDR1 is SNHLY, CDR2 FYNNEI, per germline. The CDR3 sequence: CASSGREGAGNEQFF. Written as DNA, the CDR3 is TGTGCCAGCAGTGGGCGGGAGGGAGCGGGCAATGAGCAGTTCTTC.

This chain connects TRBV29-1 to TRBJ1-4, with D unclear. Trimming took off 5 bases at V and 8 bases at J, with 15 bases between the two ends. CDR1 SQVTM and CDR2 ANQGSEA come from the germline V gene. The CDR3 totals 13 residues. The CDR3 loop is CSVSSGGGEKLFF. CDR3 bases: TGCAGCGTTTCCTCCGGAGGAGGGGAAAAACTGTTTTTT.

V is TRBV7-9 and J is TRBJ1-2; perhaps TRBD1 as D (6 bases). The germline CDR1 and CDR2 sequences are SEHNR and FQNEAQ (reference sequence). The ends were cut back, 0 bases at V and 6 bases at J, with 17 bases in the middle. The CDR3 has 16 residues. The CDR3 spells CASSLAPTYRVDGYTF. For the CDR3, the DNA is TGTGCCAGCAGCTTAGCCCCTACGTACAGGGTAGATGGCTACACCTTC.

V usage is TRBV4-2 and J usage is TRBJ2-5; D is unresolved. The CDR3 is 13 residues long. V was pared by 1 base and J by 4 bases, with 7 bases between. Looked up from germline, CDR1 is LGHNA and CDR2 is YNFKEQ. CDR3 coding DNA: TGTGCCAGCAGCCAAGCTTATGGAGAGACCCAGTACTTC. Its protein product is CASSQAYGETQYF.

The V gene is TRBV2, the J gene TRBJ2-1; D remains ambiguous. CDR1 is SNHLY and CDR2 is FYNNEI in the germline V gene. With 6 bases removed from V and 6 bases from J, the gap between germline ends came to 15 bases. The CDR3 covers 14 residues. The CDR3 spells CASSLPNSLNEQFF. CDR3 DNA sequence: TGTGCCAGCAGCCTACCGAACAGCCTCAATGAGCAGTTCTTC.

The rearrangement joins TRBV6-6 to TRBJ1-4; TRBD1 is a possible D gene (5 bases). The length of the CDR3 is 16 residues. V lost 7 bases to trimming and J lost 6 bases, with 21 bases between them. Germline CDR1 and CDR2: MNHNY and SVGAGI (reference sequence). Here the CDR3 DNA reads TGTGCCAGCACACAACCCGGCGGGGGTGCGGATGAAAAACTGTTTTTT. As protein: CASTQPGGGADEKLFF.

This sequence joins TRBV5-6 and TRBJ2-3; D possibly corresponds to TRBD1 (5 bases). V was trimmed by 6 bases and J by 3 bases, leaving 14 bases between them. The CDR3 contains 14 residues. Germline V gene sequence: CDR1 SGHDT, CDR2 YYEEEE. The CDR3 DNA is TGTGCCAGCACTCCAGAAAGGGGAACAGATACGCAGTATTTT. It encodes CASTPERGTDTQYF.

CDR3 nucleotide sequence: TGTGCCAGCAGCCCCTCCAGCGGGAGCTCCTACAATGAGCAGTTCTTC. The encoded protein is CASSPSSGSSYNEQFF. The rearrangement joins TRBV11-2 to TRBJ2-1; 8 bases match TRBD2. Germline values: CDR1 SGHAT, CDR2 FQNNGV. V trimming: 5 bases; J trimming: 0 bases; junction bases outside the gene matches: 6. The CDR3 runs 16 residues.

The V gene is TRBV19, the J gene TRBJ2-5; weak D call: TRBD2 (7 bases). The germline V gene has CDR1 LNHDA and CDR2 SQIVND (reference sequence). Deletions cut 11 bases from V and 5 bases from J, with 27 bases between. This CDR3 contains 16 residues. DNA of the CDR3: TGTGCCTCGGCGGACTGGAGTTTCGGGGGGCACGAGACCCAGTACTTC. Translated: CASADWSFGGHETQYF.

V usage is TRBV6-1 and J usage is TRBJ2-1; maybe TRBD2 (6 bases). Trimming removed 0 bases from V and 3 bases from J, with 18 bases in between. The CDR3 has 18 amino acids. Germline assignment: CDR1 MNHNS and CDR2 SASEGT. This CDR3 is CASSEAKWEDQNYNEQFF. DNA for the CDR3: TGTGCCAGCAGTGAAGCTAAGTGGGAGGATCAGAACTACAATGAGCAGTTCTTC.

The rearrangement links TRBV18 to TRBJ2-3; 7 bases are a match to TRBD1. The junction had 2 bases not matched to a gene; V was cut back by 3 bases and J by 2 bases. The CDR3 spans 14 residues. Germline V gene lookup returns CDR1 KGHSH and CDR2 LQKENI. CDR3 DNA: TGTGCCAGCTCACCGACAGGGAACACAGATACGCAGTATTTT. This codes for CASSPTGNTDTQYF.

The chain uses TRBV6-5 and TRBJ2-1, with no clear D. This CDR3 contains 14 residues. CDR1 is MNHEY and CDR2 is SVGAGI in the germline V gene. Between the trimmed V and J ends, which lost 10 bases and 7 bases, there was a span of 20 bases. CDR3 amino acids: CATRTPLGGNEQFF. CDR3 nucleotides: TGTGCCACCAGAACCCCCCTAGGTGGAAATGAGCAGTTCTTC.

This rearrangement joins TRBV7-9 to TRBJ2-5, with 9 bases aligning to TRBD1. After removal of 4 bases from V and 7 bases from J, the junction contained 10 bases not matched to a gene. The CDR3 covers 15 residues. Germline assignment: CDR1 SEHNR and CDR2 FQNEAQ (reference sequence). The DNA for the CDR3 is TGTGCCAGCAGCTCCGGACAGGGGACAGGGCCGACCCAGTACTTC. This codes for CASSSGQGTGPTQYF.

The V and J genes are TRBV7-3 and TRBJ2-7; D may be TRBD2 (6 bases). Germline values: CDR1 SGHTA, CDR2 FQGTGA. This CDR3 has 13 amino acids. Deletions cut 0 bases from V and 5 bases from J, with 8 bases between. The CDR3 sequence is CASSLTWGDEQYF. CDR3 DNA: TGTGCCAGCAGCTTAACTTGGGGGGACGAGCAGTACTTC.

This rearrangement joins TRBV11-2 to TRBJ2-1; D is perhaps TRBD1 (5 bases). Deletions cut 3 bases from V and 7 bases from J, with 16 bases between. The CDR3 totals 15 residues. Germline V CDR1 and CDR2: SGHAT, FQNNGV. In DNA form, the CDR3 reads TGTGCCAGCAGCTTTTTAGGGGCAGTGAGTAATGAGCAGTTCTTC. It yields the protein CASSFLGAVSNEQFF.

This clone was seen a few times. The CDR3 is CAWTSGTYSYEQYF. The DNA of the CDR3 is TGTGCCTGGACAAGCGGGACTTACTCCTACGAGCAGTACTTC. V gene TRBV30 combines with J gene TRBJ2-7; TRBD2 matches 7 bases. CDR1 and CDR2 from the germline V gene are GTSNPN and SVGIG (reference sequence). V shed 4 bases and J 0 bases; nucleotides not matched to a gene: 6. This CDR3 has 14 amino acids.

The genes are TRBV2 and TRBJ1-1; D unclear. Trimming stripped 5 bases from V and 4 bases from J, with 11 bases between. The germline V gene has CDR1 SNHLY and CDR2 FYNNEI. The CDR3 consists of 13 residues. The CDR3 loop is CASSTNTFTEAFF. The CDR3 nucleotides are TGTGCCAGCAGTACGAACACCTTCACTGAAGCTTTCTTT.

CDR3 in amino acids: CASSLVAPRDEQFF. The CDR3, as DNA: TGCGCCAGCAGCTTGGTTGCCCCTCGGGATGAGCAGTTCTTC. The V call is TRBV5-1, the J call TRBJ2-1; unclear D gene. V was trimmed by 0 bases and J by 8 bases, leaving 12 bases between them. This CDR3 is 14 amino acids long. CDR1 and CDR2 from the germline V gene are SGHRS and YFSETQ.

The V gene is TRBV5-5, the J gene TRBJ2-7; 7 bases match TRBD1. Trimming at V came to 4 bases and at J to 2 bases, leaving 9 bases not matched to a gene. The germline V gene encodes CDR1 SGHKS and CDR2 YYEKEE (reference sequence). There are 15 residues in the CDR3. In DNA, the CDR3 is TGTGCCAGCAGCCCCCGGGACAGCGAAGCCTACGAGCAGTACTTC. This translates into CASSPRDSEAYEQYF.

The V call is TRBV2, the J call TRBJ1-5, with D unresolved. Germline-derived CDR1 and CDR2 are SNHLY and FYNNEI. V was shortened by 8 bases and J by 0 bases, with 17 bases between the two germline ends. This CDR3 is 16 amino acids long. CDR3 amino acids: CASALSPHYSNQPQHF. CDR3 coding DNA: TGTGCCAGCGCCCTCTCCCCACATTATAGCAATCAGCCCCAGCATTTT.

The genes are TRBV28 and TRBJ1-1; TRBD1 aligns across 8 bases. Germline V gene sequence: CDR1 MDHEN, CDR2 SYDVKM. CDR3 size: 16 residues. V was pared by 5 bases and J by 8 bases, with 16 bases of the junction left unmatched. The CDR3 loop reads CASSPSGTGTFHEAFF. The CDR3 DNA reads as TGTGCCAGCAGTCCCTCAGGGACAGGAACCTTCCACGAAGCTTTCTTT.

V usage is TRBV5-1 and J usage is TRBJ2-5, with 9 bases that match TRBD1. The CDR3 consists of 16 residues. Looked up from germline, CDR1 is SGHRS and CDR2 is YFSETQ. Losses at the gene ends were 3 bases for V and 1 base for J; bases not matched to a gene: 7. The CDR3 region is CASSWGYRGPQETQYF. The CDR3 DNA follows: TGCGCCAGCAGCTGGGGGTACAGGGGGCCCCAAGAGACCCAGTACTTC. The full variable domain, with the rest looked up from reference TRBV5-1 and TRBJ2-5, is KAGVTQTPRYLIKTRGQQVTLSCSPISGHRSVSWYQQTPGQGLQFLFEYFSETQRNKGNFPGRFSGRQFSNSRSEMNVSTLELGDSALYLCASSWGYRGPQETQYFGPGTRLLVL.

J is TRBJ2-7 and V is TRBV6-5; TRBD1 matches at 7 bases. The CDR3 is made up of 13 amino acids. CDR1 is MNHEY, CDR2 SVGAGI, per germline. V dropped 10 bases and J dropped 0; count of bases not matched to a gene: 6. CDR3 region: CATRDSSSYEQYF. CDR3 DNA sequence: TGTGCCACCAGGGACAGTTCCTCCTACGAGCAGTACTTC.

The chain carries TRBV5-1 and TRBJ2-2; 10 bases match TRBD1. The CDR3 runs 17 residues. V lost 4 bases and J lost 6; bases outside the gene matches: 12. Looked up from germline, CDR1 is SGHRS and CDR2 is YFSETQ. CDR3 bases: TGCGCCAGCAGCCTGCTGTCGGGGACAGGGGCGGCCGGGGAGCTGTTTTTT. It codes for CASSLLSGTGAAGELFF.

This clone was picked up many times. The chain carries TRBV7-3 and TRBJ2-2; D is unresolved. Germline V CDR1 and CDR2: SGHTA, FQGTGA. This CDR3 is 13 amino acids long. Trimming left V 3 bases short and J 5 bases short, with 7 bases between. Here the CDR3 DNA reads TGTGCCAGCAGCTTGGAACGGACCGGGGAGCTGTTTTTT. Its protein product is CASSLERTGELFF.